Shown below are 26 T cell receptor beta chains from a single sample sequenced in a study of T cell changes during pregnancy in multiple sclerosis. Data came from immunoSEQ multiplex PCR; TCRdb stores just in-frame clones and leaves some out. The sample lists about 89,000 clones, 90% to 95% occurring once. Sequences were derived from peripheral blood, sampled after pregnancy. These receptors all come from a female donor in good health, enrolled as a control in a pregnancy study.

The chain employs TRBV6-4 and TRBJ2-1; a possible D gene is TRBD2 (6 bases). V lost 8 bases and J lost 5, with 13 bases in between. The germline V gene encodes CDR1 MRHNA and CDR2 SNTAGT. This CDR3 is built from 13 residues. CDR3 nucleotide sequence: TGTGCCAGCGGAGCGGGCATTCACAATGAGCAGTTCTTC. Residues: CASGAGIHNEQFF.

V usage is TRBV5-4 and J usage is TRBJ2-5; 8 bases are shared with TRBD2. V lost 0 bases, J lost 2 bases, and 3 bases stayed unmatched. Per the germline V gene, CDR1 is SGHNT and CDR2 is YYREEE (reference sequence). CDR3 size: 15 residues. CDR3 sequence reads: CASSLATGGQETQYF. CDR3 nucleotides: TGTGCCAGCAGCTTGGCCACGGGGGGGCAAGAGACCCAGTACTTC.

The CDR3 coding sequence is TGTGCCAGCAGTCCTGGACAGGCCCTAGAGCAGTACTTC. Protein sequence: CASSPGQALEQYF. The J gene is TRBJ2-7, the V gene TRBV6-6; 7 positions match TRBD1. Germline V gene data show CDR1 as MNHNY and CDR2 as SVGAGI (reference sequence). V lost 5 bases and J lost 7; bases outside the gene matches: 8. This CDR3 has 13 amino acids.

The V gene is TRBV28, the J gene TRBJ2-3; D unresolved. Looked up from germline, CDR1 is MDHEN and CDR2 is SYDVKM. V lost 8 bases, J lost 2 bases, and 8 bases lay in between. The CDR3 contains 12 residues. CDR3 nucleotide sequence: TGTGCCAGCGGCGGCTTCACAGATACGCAGTATTTT. It is translated as CASGGFTDTQYF.

V usage is TRBV28 and J usage is TRBJ1-5; a possible D gene is TRBD1 (6 bases). Germline CDR1 is MDHEN and CDR2 is SYDVKM. V lost 1 base and J lost 4, with 14 bases in between. This CDR3 has 16 residues. The CDR3 bases are TGTGCCAGCAGTTTATTACTTTCAGGGGAAAATCAGCCCCAGCATTTT. It encodes CASSLLLSGENQPQHF.

V gene TRBV30 combines with J gene TRBJ1-4; 7 bases agree with TRBD1. The CDR3 extends over 15 amino acids. Trimming at V came to 3 bases and at J to 4 bases, leaving 8 bases not matched to a gene. In germline, CDR1 is GTSNPN, CDR2 SVGIG (reference sequence). CDR3 nucleotides: TGTGCCTGGAGGGGACCGGGACAGAGTAATGAAAAACTGTTTTTT. The encoded protein is CAWRGPGQSNEKLFF. The complete variable domain, with remaining parts taken from reference TRBV30 and TRBJ1-4, reads SQTIHQWPATLVQPVGSPLSLECTVEGTSNPNLYWYRQAAGRGLQLLFYSVGIGQISSEVPQNLSASRPQDRQFILSSKKLLLSDSGFYLCAWRGPGQSNEKLFFGSGTQLSVL.

The chain employs TRBV30 and TRBJ1-2, with TRBD1 as a possible D gene (6 bases). There are 13 residues in the CDR3. V was trimmed by 3 bases and J by 4 bases, leaving 12 bases between them. Germline V gene lookup returns CDR1 GTSNPN and CDR2 SVGIG (reference sequence). CDR3 loop: CAWSDQGTYGYTF. Written as DNA, the CDR3 is TGTGCCTGGAGCGATCAGGGGACCTATGGCTACACCTTC.

The chain employs TRBV28 and TRBJ1-6, with a possible D match to TRBD1 (5 bases). Per germline, CDR1 MDHEN and CDR2 SYDVKM. V dropped 6 bases and J dropped 0 bases, with 27 bases sitting between them. This CDR3 spans 21 amino acids. CDR3 region: CASSLYSRGDFLSSYNSPLHF. The CDR3 DNA reads as TGTGCCAGCAGCCTATACAGTAGGGGTGATTTTTTAAGCTCCTATAATTCACCCCTCCACTTT.

The CDR3: CASSLSGGSYEQYF. CDR3 sequence (DNA): TGTGCCAGCAGCTTATCGGGGGGATCTTACGAGCAGTACTTC. V gene TRBV7-2 combines with J gene TRBJ2-7, with 7 nucleotides matching TRBD2. Germline V gene lookup returns CDR1 SGHTA and CDR2 FQGNSA. CDR3 size: 14 residues. V gave up 2 bases and J gave up 4 bases; unmatched junction bases: 5.

This chain joins TRBV28 and TRBJ2-2, with 9 bases identical to TRBD2. The V gene's germline CDR1 is MDHEN and CDR2 SYDVKM. The J segment lost 4 bases and the V segment lost 8 bases, leaving 17 bases of the junction unmatched. The CDR3 covers 18 residues. This chain's CDR3 is CASVSGAAGGPGTGELFF. CDR3 nucleotide sequence: TGTGCCAGCGTGTCGGGGGCGGCGGGAGGGCCGGGCACCGGGGAGCTGTTTTTT.

As DNA, the CDR3 is TGTGCCAGCAGCTTAGCTAGCGGGCGCTCCTACGAGCAGTACTTC. Protein product: CASSLASGRSYEQYF. V gene TRBV13 combines with J gene TRBJ2-7, with 8 bases fitting TRBD2. The CDR3 consists of 15 residues. In germline, CDR1 is PRHDT, CDR2 FYEKMQ (reference sequence). V gave up 1 base and J gave up 0 bases; unmatched junction bases: 2.

The CDR3 spells CASSLSGGIYEQYF. CDR3 sequence (DNA): TGTGCCAGCAGCTTAAGTGGCGGGATCTACGAGCAGTACTTC. The rearrangement uses TRBV7-8 and TRBJ2-7, with D perhaps TRBD2 (6 bases). The CDR3 has 14 amino acids. Deletions cut 2 bases from V and 3 bases from J, with 11 bases between. Germline CDR1 and CDR2: SGHVS and FQNEAQ.

In DNA form, the CDR3 reads TGTGCCACCTCCGCGGGTGAAACGGGGGATGAGCAGTTCTTC. The encoded protein is CATSAGETGDEQFF. V is TRBV6-4 and J is TRBJ2-1; maybe TRBD2 (6 bases). Germline V gene lookup returns CDR1 MRHNA and CDR2 SNTAGT. The V and J ends lost 10 bases and 8 bases respectively, with 21 bases between them. The CDR3 is made up of 14 amino acids.

CDR3 coding DNA: TGTGCCAGCAGTGGCCGGGGGGGTTACTACAATGAGCAGTTCTTC. Encoded protein: CASSGRGGYYNEQFF. The chain couples TRBV2 to TRBJ2-1; 8 bases match TRBD2. The length of the CDR3 is 15 residues. The V and J ends lost 4 bases and 3 bases, in that order; junction bases with no gene match: 5. CDR1 is SNHLY, CDR2 FYNNEI, per germline.

The V and J genes are TRBV5-1 and TRBJ2-7; 13 bases align to TRBD2. The CDR3 is 18 residues long. After removal of 0 bases from V and 1 base from J, the junction contained 7 bases not matched to a gene. Germline V CDR1 and CDR2: SGHRS, YFSETQ. The CDR3 is CASSLEPGLAGTSYEQYF. CDR3 DNA: TGCGCCAGCAGCTTGGAGCCGGGACTAGCGGGGACATCCTACGAGCAGTACTTC.

This chain uses TRBV4-2 with TRBJ2-1; weak D call: TRBD2 (5 bases). V lost 4 bases and J 0 bases, leaving 16 bases between the germline ends. The CDR3 contains 17 residues. Germline V gene lookup returns CDR1 LGHNA and CDR2 YNFKEQ. The CDR3 spells CASSLVTDYYSYNEQFF. The CDR3 DNA reads as TGTGCCAGCAGCCTTGTCACTGACTACTACTCCTACAATGAGCAGTTCTTC.

This clone was recorded once. J is TRBJ1-2 and V is TRBV7-9; the D gene is possibly TRBD1 (5 bases). Germline lookup yields CDR1 SEHNR and CDR2 FQNEAQ (reference sequence). CDR3 length: 12 residues. Between the trimmed V and J ends, which lost 4 bases and 5 bases, there was a span of 8 bases. The CDR3 sequence: CASSSPGYGYTF. CDR3 coding DNA: TGTGCCAGCAGCTCCCCAGGGTATGGCTACACCTTC.

The chain uses TRBV12-5 and TRBJ1-2; the match to TRBD1 covers 7 bases. Germline V gives CDR1 LGHNT, CDR2 FRNRAP. This CDR3 has 13 amino acids. Trimming cost V 6 bases and J 7 bases; bases outside gene matches: 8. The CDR3 sequence: CASGTQTGLGYTF. CDR3 in DNA: TGTGCTAGTGGCACCCAGACAGGGCTTGGCTACACCTTC.

The chain is built from TRBV7-6 and TRBJ2-1; TRBD2 aligns across 9 bases. Per the germline V gene, CDR1 is SGHVS and CDR2 is FNYEAQ. After removal of 4 bases from V and 2 bases from J, the junction contained 9 bases not matched to a gene. This CDR3 region has 17 residues. The CDR3 loop reads CASSSMSPSGTYNEQFF. The DNA of the CDR3 is TGTGCCAGCAGCTCCATGTCCCCTAGCGGGACCTACAATGAGCAGTTCTTC.

The CDR3 sequence is CASSPGTSGETQYF. The CDR3 DNA is TGTGCCAGCAGCCCCGGGACTAGTGGGGAGACCCAGTACTTC. The chain recombines TRBV7-3 with TRBJ2-5; TRBD2 aligns across 8 bases. CDR1 is SGHTA, CDR2 FQGTGA, per germline. This CDR3 is 14 amino acids long. After removal of 5 bases from V and 5 bases from J, the junction contained 7 bases not matched to a gene.

This chain connects TRBV5-8 to TRBJ1-1, with D perhaps TRBD1 (6 bases). The CDR3 consists of 14 residues. Germline V gene lookup returns CDR1 SGHTS and CDR2 YDEGEE. The V gene lost 4 bases and the J gene lost 5 bases, with 15 bases spanning the gap. The CDR3 reads CASSLRGGGTEAFF. CDR3 DNA sequence: TGTGCCAGCAGCCTCCGTGGGGGCGGGACTGAAGCTTTCTTT.

J is TRBJ2-7 and V is TRBV6-1, with 11 bases identical to TRBD2. The J segment lost 6 bases and the V segment lost 5 bases, leaving 6 bases of the junction unmatched. Germline CDR1 is MNHNS and CDR2 is SASEGT. The CDR3 covers 14 residues. CDR3 sequence: CASSPLAGGGEQYF. CDR3 DNA sequence: TGTGCCAGCAGTCCCCTAGCGGGGGGAGGCGAGCAGTACTTC.

The rearrangement uses TRBV6-5 and TRBJ2-7; D gene uncertain. Trimming took off 5 bases at V and 4 bases at J, with 6 bases between the two ends. CDR1 MNHEY and CDR2 SVGAGI come from the germline V gene. There are 11 residues in the CDR3. The CDR3 sequence: CASSVSYEQYF. In DNA, the CDR3 is TGTGCCAGCAGTGTCTCTTACGAGCAGTACTTC.

The gene calls are TRBV19 and TRBJ2-3; TRBD2 agrees at 10 bases. The CDR3 spans 14 residues. Losses at the gene ends were 5 bases for V and 3 bases for J; bases not matched to a gene: 2. Germline V gene lookup returns CDR1 LNHDA and CDR2 SQIVND (reference sequence). CDR3 amino acids: CASSSGLATDTQYF. The CDR3 bases are TGTGCCAGTAGTTCGGGACTAGCGACAGATACGCAGTATTTT.

The V gene is TRBV7-9, the J gene TRBJ1-5; 8 positions match TRBD1. The ends lost 5 bases at V and 6 bases at J; junction bases unmatched: 9. The CDR3 is 15 amino acids. From germline, CDR1 is SEHNR and CDR2 FQNEAQ (reference sequence). In DNA form, the CDR3 reads TGTGCCAGCAGCCCGACAGGGGCCTTAGGTCAGCCCCAGCATTTT. This codes for CASSPTGALGQPQHF.

This rearrangement joins TRBV19 to TRBJ2-7; 10 bases map to TRBD1. V lost 4 bases, J lost 4 bases, and 7 bases stayed unmatched. Germline V gives CDR1 LNHDA, CDR2 SQIVND (reference sequence). This CDR3 is 15 amino acids long. CDR3 DNA: TGTGCCAGTAGTACCCCGGGACAGGGGATATACGAGCAGTACTTC. Protein sequence: CASSTPGQGIYEQYF.